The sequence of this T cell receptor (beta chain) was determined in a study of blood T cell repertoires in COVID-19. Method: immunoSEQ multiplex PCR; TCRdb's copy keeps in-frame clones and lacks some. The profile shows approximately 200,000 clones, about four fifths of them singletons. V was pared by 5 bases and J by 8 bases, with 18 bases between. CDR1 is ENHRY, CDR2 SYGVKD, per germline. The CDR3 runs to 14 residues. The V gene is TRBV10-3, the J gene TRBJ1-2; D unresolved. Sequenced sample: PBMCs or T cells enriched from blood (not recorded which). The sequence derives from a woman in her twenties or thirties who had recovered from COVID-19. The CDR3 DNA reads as TGTGCCATCAGTCTACCCGAGGACTCTTTAGGCTACACCTTC. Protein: CAISLPEDSLGYTF.